These T cell receptor beta chains were read from a single sample in a study of CD8 T cells in ankylosing spondylitis. TCRdb ran MiXCR on the 5' RACE reads and lists one entry per CDR3 protein. The repertoire holds over 600,000 distinct CDR3 sequences, with 15% to 20% as singletons. Sequences were obtained from blood, either unsorted or a sorted T cell fraction (not recorded which). The source of these receptors is a male donor with ankylosing spondylitis. Both conserved end residues are part of each CDR3. A D gene is named only where the DNA matches it firmly. Only part of the rows carry a size: once, few, many, or a class if the clone is expanded.

J | V | D | size | DNA | CDR3
TRBJ2-7 | TRBV6-5 | . | . | TGTGCCAGCAGTTACTCAATAGGACGCTCCTACCCCTACGAGCAGTACTTC | CASSYSIGRSYPYEQYF
TRBJ1-2 | TRBV12-3/TRBV12-4 | TRBD1 | few | TGTGCCAGCAGTCCACGACAGGGGGCGAGGTATGGCTACACCTTC | CASSPRQGARYGYTF
TRBJ1-3 | TRBV12-3/TRBV12-4 | . | . | TGTGCCAGCAGGCCCCTTTATTTGTCCTCTGGAAACACCATATATTTT | CASRPLYLSSGNTIYF
TRBJ2-3 | TRBV11-2 | . | few | TGTGCCAGCAGCGGGGACCGGGTAGGGCTCGCAGATACGCAGTATTTT | CASSGDRVGLADTQYF
TRBJ2-7 | TRBV20-1 | TRBD2 | few | TGCAGTGCCGAGCGGGAGAGCCGTCTTGCACTCTCCTACGAGCAGTACTTC | CSAERESRLALSYEQYF
TRBJ2-7 | TRBV12-3/TRBV12-4 | . | few | TGTGCCAGCAGTTTGGGGACCACGGGGTACTTC | CASSLGTTGYF
TRBJ2-7 | TRBV11-2 | TRBD2 | few | TGTGCCAGCAGCTCAACTAGCGGGTTCTACGAGCAGTACTTC | CASSSTSGFYEQYF
TRBJ2-1 | TRBV4-3 | TRBD2 | . | TGCGCCAGCAGCCAAGGCACTAGCGGCGTGGATGAGCAGTTCTTC | CASSQGTSGVDEQFF
TRBJ1-1 | TRBV12-3/TRBV12-4 | . | . | TGTGCCAGCAGTTGGGGGGCAGACACTGAAGCTTTCTTT | CASSWGADTEAFF
TRBJ1-3 | TRBV12-3/TRBV12-4 | TRBD1 | . | TGTGCCAGCAGTTTGGACAGGGAAGGAAACACCATATATTTT | CASSLDREGNTIYF
TRBJ2-5 | TRBV7-9 | TRBD2 | . | TGTGCCAGCAGCGCAACTAGCGGGGGGGCCAAACAGACCCAGTACTTC | CASSATSGGAKQTQYF
TRBJ2-7 | TRBV7-9 | TRBD1 | . | TGTGCCAGCAGCTCCCTACTGGACAGGGCCTACGAGCAGTACTTC | CASSSLLDRAYEQYF
TRBJ2-5 | TRBV12-3/TRBV12-4 | . | many | TGTGCCAGCAGTTCCTCCCAAGAGACCCAGTACTTC | CASSSSQETQYF
TRBJ2-7 | TRBV18 | . | . | TGTGCCAGCTCACCAGCCGGGGGTACCTCCTACGAGCAGTACTTC | CASSPAGGTSYEQYF
TRBJ2-3 | TRBV5-1 | . | . | TGCGCCAGCAGCTTGGGGAGCGGACCAGATACGCAGTATTTT | CASSLGSGPDTQYF
TRBJ2-3 | TRBV6-1 | TRBD1 | . | TGTGCCAGCAGCCGAGTGGGGACAGGGCAGACAGATACGCAGTATTTT | CASSRVGTGQTDTQYF
TRBJ1-1 | TRBV7-9 | . | . | TGTGCCAGCAGCCCGTACAGGGAGAACACTGAAGCTTTCTTT | CASSPYRENTEAFF
TRBJ2-7 | TRBV9 | . | . | TGTGCCAGCAGCTCCGGGACTTTCGGAGCCTACGAGCAGTACTTC | CASSSGTFGAYEQYF
TRBJ1-6 | TRBV7-9 | TRBD1 | . | TGTGCCAGCAGCTCCCGGGACAGGATCTCACCCCTCCACTTT | CASSSRDRISPLHF
TRBJ1-1 | TRBV18 | . | few | TGTGCCAGCTCACGCGGTCCCGGGGGGCAGAGCACTGAAGCTTTCTTT | CASSRGPGGQSTEAFF
TRBJ1-5 | TRBV5-5 | TRBD1 | . | TGTGCCAGCAGCCCGCTGACAGGGACAGGTCAGCCCCAGCATTTT | CASSPLTGTGQPQHF
TRBJ2-1 | TRBV9 | . | once | TGTGCCAGCAGCATCCGACAGGCCTCCTACAATGAGCAGTTCTTC | CASSIRQASYNEQFF
TRBJ1-1 | TRBV18 | . | many | TGTGCCAGCAGTCCCGGACTAAACACTGAAGCTTTCTTT | CASSPGLNTEAFF
TRBJ2-1 | TRBV20-1 | TRBD2 | few | TGCAGTGCTACCTCCTGGGGCGGGAGAGGCTACAATGAGCAGTTCTTC | CSATSWGGRGYNEQFF
TRBJ2-1 | TRBV12-3/TRBV12-4 | TRBD2 | . | TGTGCCAGCACCGCGGGACTAGCGTTAGCAGAGCAGTTCTTC | CASTAGLALAEQFF
TRBJ1-5 | TRBV5-1 | . | . | TGCGCCAGCACCGCGCCGGGGATTAGCAATCAGCCCCAGCATTTT | CASTAPGISNQPQHF
TRBJ2-1 | TRBV11-2 | TRBD2 | . | TGTGCCAGCAGCTTAGTACTAGCGGGAGGGCCGGGTAACAATGAGCAGTTCTTC | CASSLVLAGGPGNNEQFF
TRBJ2-7 | TRBV20-1 | . | many | TGCAGTGCTAGAGGGGCCTACGAGCAGTACTTC | CSARGAYEQYF
TRBJ1-3 | TRBV2 | TRBD1 | . | TGTGCCAGCAAGGGGGACAGCTCTGGAAACACCATATATTTT | CASKGDSSGNTIYF
TRBJ2-1 | TRBV3-1 | TRBD2 | many | TGTGCCAGCAGCCCTTTAGCGGGGACGACCTACAATGAGCAGTTCTTC | CASSPLAGTTYNEQFF
TRBJ2-5 | TRBV27 | . | . | TGTGCCAGCGCACCACGGCCCCCCGAGACCCAGTACTTC | CASAPRPPETQYF
TRBJ2-6 | TRBV20-1 | . | . | TGCAGTGCCGTGAAAGGGGGGAACTCTGGGGCCAACGTCCTGACTTTC | CSAVKGGNSGANVLTF
TRBJ2-6 | TRBV5-1 | TRBD1 | . | TGCGCCAGCAGCGCTGGACAGGGTTTTAATTCTGGGGCCAACGTCCTGACTTTC | CASSAGQGFNSGANVLTF
TRBJ2-2 | TRBV19 | . | many | TGTGCCAGTATGAGAGGGGGATGGACCGGGGAGCTGTTTTTT | CASMRGGWTGELFF
TRBJ1-3 | TRBV12-3/TRBV12-4 | . | . | TGTGCCAGCGGTGAGGGGATCTCTGGAAACACCATATATTTT | CASGEGISGNTIYF
TRBJ2-7 | TRBV27 | . | . | TGTGCCAGCAGCCCCACGTCCTTGGTTGTCAGGAGTAACGAGCAGTACTTC | CASSPTSLVVRSNEQYF
TRBJ2-3 | TRBV6-6 | . | . | TGTGCCAGCAGGATTGGAGATACGCAGTATTTT | CASRIGDTQYF
TRBJ2-7 | TRBV12-3/TRBV12-4 | TRBD1 | . | TGTGCCAGCAGCCCCCGGGACAGGAATTCCTACGAGCAGTACTTC | CASSPRDRNSYEQYF